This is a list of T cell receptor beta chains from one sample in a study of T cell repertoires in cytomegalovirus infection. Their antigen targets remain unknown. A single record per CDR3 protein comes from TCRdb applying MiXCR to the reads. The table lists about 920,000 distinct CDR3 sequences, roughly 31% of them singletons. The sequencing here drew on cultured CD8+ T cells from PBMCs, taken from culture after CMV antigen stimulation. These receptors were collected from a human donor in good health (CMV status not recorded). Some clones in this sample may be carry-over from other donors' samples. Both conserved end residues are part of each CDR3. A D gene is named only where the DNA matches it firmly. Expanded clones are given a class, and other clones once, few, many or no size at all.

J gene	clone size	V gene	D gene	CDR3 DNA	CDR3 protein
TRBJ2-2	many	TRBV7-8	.	TGTGCCAGCAGCTTAGTAGGGTCCGCTGAGGACACCGGGGAGCTGTTTTTT	CASSLVGSAEDTGELFF
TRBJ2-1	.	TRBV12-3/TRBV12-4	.	TGTGCCAGCAAGGAAATTACATGGAATGAGCAGTTCTTC	CASKEITWNEQFF
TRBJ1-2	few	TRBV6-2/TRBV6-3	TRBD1	TGTGCCAGCAGTTACCACCGACAGGGATTCGACTATGGCTACACCTTC	CASSYHRQGFDYGYTF
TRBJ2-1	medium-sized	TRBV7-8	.	TGTGCCAGCAGCTTAGGTATGTACCACAATGAGCAGTTCTTC	CASSLGMYHNEQFF
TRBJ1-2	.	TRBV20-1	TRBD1	TGCAGTGCTAGACCCCCACCGGGACAGAGAAACTATGGCTACACCTTC	CSARPPPGQRNYGYTF
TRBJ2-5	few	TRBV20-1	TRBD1	TGCAGTGCTAGGGGCCGGGACAGGGGAGAGGAGACCCAGTACTTC	CSARGRDRGEETQYF
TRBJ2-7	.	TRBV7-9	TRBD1	TGTGCCAGCAGCCTGGACAGGAGTGCCTACGAGCAGTACTTC	CASSLDRSAYEQYF
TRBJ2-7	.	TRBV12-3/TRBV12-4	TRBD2	TGTGCCAGCAGTGCCATGGGACTAGCGGGGCTCTACGAGCAGTACTTC	CASSAMGLAGLYEQYF
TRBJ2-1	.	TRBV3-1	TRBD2	TGTGCCAGCAGCCAAGGTACCCGTTTATGGGGGGGTGAAAATGAGCAGTTCTTC	CASSQGTRLWGGENEQFF
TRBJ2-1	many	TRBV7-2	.	TGTGCCAGCAGCTTAGCGCCGAAAGAAATCTACAATGAGCAGTTCTTC	CASSLAPKEIYNEQFF
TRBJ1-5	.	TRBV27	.	TGTGCCAGCAGTTTATGGGGGGGGGGTAATCAGCCCCAGCATTTT	CASSLWGGGNQPQHF
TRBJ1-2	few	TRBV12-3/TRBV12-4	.	TGTGCCACCCTATGGGGGGAAAGTCGCTATGGCTACACCTTC	CATLWGESRYGYTF
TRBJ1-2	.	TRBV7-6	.	TGTGCCAGCAGCCGCCCGGGGGGGGCGGAAGGCTACACCTTC	CASSRPGGAEGYTF
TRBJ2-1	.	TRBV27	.	TGTGCCAACAGTTTGGAGACAGGAGGAGATGAGCAGTTCTTC	CANSLETGGDEQFF
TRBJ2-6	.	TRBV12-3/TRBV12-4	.	TGTGCCAGCACGGCAGGGCTTAGCTCTGGGGCCAACGTCCTGACTTTC	CASTAGLSSGANVLTF
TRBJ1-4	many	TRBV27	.	TGTGCCAGCCGACGGGGACCGACGGATGAAAAACTGTTTTTT	CASRRGPTDEKLFF
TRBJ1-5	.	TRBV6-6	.	TGTGCCAGCAACCTTGACAATCAGCCCAAGCATTTT	CASNLDNQPKHF
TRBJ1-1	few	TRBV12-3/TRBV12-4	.	TGTGCCAGCAGACCCCCGGGGGGGGTGGGCACTGAAGCTTTCTTT	CASRPPGGVGTEAFF
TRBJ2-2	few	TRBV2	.	TGTGCCAGCGACCAGAACACCGGGGAGCTGTTTTTT	CASDQNTGELFF
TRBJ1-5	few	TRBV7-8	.	TGTGCCAGCAGCGCCGGAGGCATACCTCATCAGCCCCAGCATTTT	CASSAGGIPHQPQHF
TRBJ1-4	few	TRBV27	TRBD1	TGTGCCAGCAATGGACAGGGGAGTGAAAAACTGTTTTTT	CASNGQGSEKLFF
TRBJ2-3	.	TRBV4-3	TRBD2	TGCGCCAGCAGCCAAGATTATACTAGCGGACTCACAGATACGCAGTATTTT	CASSQDYTSGLTDTQYF
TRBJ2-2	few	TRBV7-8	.	TGTGCCAGCAGCTCAGTAGGGTCCGGGGAGCTGTTTTTT	CASSSVGSGELFF
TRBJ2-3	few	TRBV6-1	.	TGTGCCAGCAGTGAATTCCCCCCAGATACGCAGTATTTT	CASSEFPPDTQYF
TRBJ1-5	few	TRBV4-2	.	TGTGCCAGCAGCCAAGAAGGACAGCTCAATCAGCCCCAGCATTTT	CASSQEGQLNQPQHF
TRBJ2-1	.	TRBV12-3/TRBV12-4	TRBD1	TGTGCCAGCAAGACAGGGGTCGAGCAGTTCTTC	CASKTGVEQFF
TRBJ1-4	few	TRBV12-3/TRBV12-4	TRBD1	TGTGCCAGCACCGAAGGGGAGGGGGCGGCTAATGAAAAACTGTTTTTT	CASTEGEGAANEKLFF
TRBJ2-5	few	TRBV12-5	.	TGTGCTAGTCAGGGAAAGGGGGACCAAGAGACCCAGTACTTC	CASQGKGDQETQYF
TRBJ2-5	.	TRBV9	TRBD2	TGTGCCAGCAGCGTCGACTTGGGCGGGGGAGAGACCCAGTACTTC	CASSVDLGGGETQYF
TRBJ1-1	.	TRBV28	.	TGTGCCAGCAGTTTATTAGGCGCCATGAACACTGAAGCTTTCTTT	CASSLLGAMNTEAFF
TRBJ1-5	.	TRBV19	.	TGTGCCAGTAGCGCTCCAGATTACAATCAGCCCCAGCATTTT	CASSAPDYNQPQHF
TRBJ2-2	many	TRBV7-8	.	TGTGCCAGCAGCTTACGAGCGGCGGCGGGCACCGGGGAGCTGTTTTTT	CASSLRAAAGTGELFF
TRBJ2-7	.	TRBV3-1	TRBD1	TGTGCCAGCAGCCGCTCCGGGACAGGGATCGACGAGCAGTACTTC	CASSRSGTGIDEQYF
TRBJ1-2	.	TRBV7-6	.	TGTGCAGGAAACTATGGCTACACCTTC	CAGNYGYTF
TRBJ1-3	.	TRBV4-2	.	TGTGCCAGCAGCCAGCACACCGAGCCCCGGGACACCATATATTTT	CASSQHTEPRDTIYF
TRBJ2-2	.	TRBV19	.	TGTGCCAGTAGTATACTCGTTCGGCAGGGGCGAGACACCGGGGAGCTGTTTTTT	CASSILVRQGRDTGELFF
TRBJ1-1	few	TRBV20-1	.	TGCAGTGCCCTCAGATACACTGAAGCTTTCTTT	CSALRYTEAFF
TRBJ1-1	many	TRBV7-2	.	TGTGCCAGCAGCTTCCGGTGGGTCGCTGAAGCTTTCTTT	CASSFRWVAEAFF
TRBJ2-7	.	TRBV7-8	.	TGTGCCAGCAGCTTAGATAGGTCGGGGGCCTACGAGCAGTACTTC	CASSLDRSGAYEQYF
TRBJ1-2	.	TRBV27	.	TGTGCCAGCAGTTTAGAGGGGGACAATGGCTACACCTTC	CASSLEGDNGYTF
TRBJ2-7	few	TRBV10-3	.	TGTGCCATCAGTGTACGGGGCCTCGGGGGCTACGAGCAGTACTTC	CAISVRGLGGYEQYF
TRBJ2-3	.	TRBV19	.	TGTGCCATTACACAGATGGGGGGCGGACCTGCCGCAGATACGCAGTATTTT	CAITQMGGGPAADTQYF
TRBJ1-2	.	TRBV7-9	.	TGTGCCAGCAGCCCACGGCGGGTAGACGGAATCTTC	CASSPRRVDGIF